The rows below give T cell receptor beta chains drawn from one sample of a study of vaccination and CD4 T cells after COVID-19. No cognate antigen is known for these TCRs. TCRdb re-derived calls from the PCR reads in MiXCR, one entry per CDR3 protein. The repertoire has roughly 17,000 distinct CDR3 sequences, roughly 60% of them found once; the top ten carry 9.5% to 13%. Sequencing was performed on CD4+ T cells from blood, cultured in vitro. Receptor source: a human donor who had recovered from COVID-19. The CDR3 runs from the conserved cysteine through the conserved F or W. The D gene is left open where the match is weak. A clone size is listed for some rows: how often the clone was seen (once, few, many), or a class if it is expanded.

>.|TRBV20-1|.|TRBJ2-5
TGCAGTGCTAGGAGTATGGAACTCAAAGAGACCCAGTACTTC
CSARSMELKETQYF
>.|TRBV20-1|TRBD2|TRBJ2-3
TGCAGTGCTCGTCCTAGCGGGAGGGCCGGAGATACGCAGTATTTT
CSARPSGRAGDTQYF
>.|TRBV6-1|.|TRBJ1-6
TGTGCCAGCAGTGAAGAGGAGGATTCACCCCTCCACTTT
CASSEEEDSPLHF
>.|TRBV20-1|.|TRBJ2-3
TGCAGTGCTCACGGGTCTGCGGTCCTCACAGATACGCAGTATTTT
CSAHGSAVLTDTQYF
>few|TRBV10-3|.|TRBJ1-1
TGTGCCATCAGTGAGAGGCAGAACACTGAAGCTTTCTTT
CAISERQNTEAFF
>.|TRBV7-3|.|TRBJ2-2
TGTGCCAGCAGCTTAATGACAGGGAACACCGGGGAGCTGTTTTTT
CASSLMTGNTGELFF
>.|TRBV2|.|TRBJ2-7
TGTGCCAGCAGCCAAGAGTCCTACGAGCAGTACTTC
CASSQESYEQYF
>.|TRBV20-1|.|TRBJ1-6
TGCAGTGCTAGTTGGGGCCTTAGTTCACCCCTCCACTTT
CSASWGLSSPLHF
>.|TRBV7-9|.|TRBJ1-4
TGTGCCAGCAGCCCTCAAGGAGAAAAACTGTTTTTT
CASSPQGEKLFF
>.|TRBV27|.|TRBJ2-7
TGTGCCAGCAGTACCAGGGACGCCCGCTACGAGCAGTACTTC
CASSTRDARYEQYF
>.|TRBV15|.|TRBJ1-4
TGTGCCACCAGCAGAGATACCAGGGCAAATGAAAAACTGTTTTTT
CATSRDTRANEKLFF
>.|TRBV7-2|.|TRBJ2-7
TGTGCCAGCAGATACGTAGGGCGTGATGAGCAGTACTTC
CASRYVGRDEQYF
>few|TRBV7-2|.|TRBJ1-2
TGTGCCAGCAGCTTATACGCGGCGGCTTATGGCTACACCTTC
CASSLYAAAYGYTF
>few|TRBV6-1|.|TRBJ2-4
TGTGCCAGCAGTGTATTCGTGCGGGGAGGAGGCATGAACATTCAGTACTTC
CASSVFVRGGGMNIQYF
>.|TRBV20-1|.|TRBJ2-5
TGCAGTGCTGACGTTCGAGAGACCCAGTACTTC
CSADVRETQYF
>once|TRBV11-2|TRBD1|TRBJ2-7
TGTGCCAGCAGACGACAGGGAATGCCCTACGAGCAGTACTTC
CASRRQGMPYEQYF
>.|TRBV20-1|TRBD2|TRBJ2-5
TGCAGTGCTTATTACCCGGCTAGCGGGAGGGTTGTCTATGAACAAGAGACCCAGTACTTC
CSAYYPASGRVVYEQETQYF
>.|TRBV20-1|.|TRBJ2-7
TGCAGTGCTAGCCGAAGGAGGGCCGGGAACTACGAGCAGTACTTC
CSASRRRAGNYEQYF
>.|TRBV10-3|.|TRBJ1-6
TGTGCCATCAGTGACCCGATTAGCTCCTATAATTCACCCCTCCACTTT
CAISDPISSYNSPLHF
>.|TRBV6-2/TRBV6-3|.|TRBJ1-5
TGTGCCAGCAGTCCCTTATCGGGAAGGAGTCAGCCCCAGCATTTT
CASSPLSGRSQPQHF
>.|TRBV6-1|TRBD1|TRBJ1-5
TGTGCCAGCAGTACCCCCAGGGGGGTGAGTCAGCCCCAGCATTTT
CASSTPRGVSQPQHF
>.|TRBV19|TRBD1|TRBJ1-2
TGTGCCAGTAGGGAAAGGGACAGGACCTATGGCTACACCTTC
CASRERDRTYGYTF
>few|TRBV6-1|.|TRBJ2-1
TGTGCCAGCAGTACAAACAGAGGAGGGATGGTCAATGAGCAGTTCTTC
CASSTNRGGMVNEQFF
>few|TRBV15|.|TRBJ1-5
TGTGCCACCAGCGTTACCCAGGGAAGCAATCAGCCCCAGCATTTT
CATSVTQGSNQPQHF
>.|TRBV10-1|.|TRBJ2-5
TGCGCCAGCAGTGAGGGGGGCCGGGAGACCCAGTACTTC
CASSEGGRETQYF
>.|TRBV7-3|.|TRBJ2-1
TGTGCCAGCAGCACCGGGAGCTACAATGAGCAGTTCTTC
CASSTGSYNEQFF
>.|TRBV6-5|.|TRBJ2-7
TGTGCCAGCAGTTCCACCGGGTGGTACGAGCAGTACTTC
CASSSTGWYEQYF
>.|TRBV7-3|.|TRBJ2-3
TGTGCCAGCAGCTTCGGAGATACGCAGTATTTT
CASSFGDTQYF
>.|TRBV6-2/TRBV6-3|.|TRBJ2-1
TGTGCCAGCACTTACCACGACAAGGGGAATGAGCAGTTCTTC
CASTYHDKGNEQFF
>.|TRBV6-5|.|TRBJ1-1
TGTGCCAGCAGTTACCGACCAAACACTGAAGCTTTCTTT
CASSYRPNTEAFF
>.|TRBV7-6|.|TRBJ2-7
TGTGCCAGCAGCGGTGGGGCCTTCTACTACGAGCAGTACTTC
CASSGGAFYYEQYF
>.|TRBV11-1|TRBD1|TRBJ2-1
TGTGCCAGCAGCCTAATGACAGGGAGTTATCATGAGCAGTTCTTC
CASSLMTGSYHEQFF
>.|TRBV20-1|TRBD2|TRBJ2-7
TGCAGTGCTACCCGGGGGGACTACGAGCAGTACTTC
CSATRGDYEQYF
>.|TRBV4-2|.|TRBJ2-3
TGTGCCAGCAGCCAAGTGGGGGCGGGAGTAGATACGCAGTATTTT
CASSQVGAGVDTQYF
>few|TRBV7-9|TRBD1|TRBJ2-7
TGTGCCAGCAGCTTAAGACAGGGATCCAGGGAGCAGTACTTC
CASSLRQGSREQYF
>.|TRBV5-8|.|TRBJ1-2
TGTGCCAGCAGCTTGAGCAGGGGCGGCTATGGCTACACCTTC
CASSLSRGGYGYTF
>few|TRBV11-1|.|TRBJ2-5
TGTGCCAGCAGCTTTTCGGGGGGCCAGGGGGAGACCCAGTACTTC
CASSFSGGQGETQYF
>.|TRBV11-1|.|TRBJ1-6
TGTGCCAGCAGCTTCAGGGTTGGCTCACCCCTCCACTTT
CASSFRVGSPLHF